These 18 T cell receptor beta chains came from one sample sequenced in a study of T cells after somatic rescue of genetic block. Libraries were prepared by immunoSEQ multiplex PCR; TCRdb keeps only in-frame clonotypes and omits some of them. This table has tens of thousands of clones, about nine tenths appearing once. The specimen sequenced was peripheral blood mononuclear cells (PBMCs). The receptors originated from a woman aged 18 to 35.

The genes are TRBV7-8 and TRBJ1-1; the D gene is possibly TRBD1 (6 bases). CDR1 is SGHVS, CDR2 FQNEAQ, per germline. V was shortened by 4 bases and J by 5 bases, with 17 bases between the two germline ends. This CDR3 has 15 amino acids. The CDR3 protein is CASSSSGGGETEAFF. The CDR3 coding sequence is TGTGCCAGCAGCTCCTCCGGGGGCGGGGAAACTGAAGCTTTCTTT.

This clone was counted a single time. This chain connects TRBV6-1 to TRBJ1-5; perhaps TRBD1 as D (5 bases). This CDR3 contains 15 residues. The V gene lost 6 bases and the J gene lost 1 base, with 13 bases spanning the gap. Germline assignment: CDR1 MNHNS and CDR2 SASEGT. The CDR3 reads CASSEWGWSNQPQHF. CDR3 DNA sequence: TGTGCCAGCAGCGAATGGGGGTGGAGCAATCAGCCCCAGCATTTT.

This CDR3 reads CASSYEGRDGGYTF. The CDR3 DNA sequence: TGTGCCAGCAGTTATGAGGGAAGGGATGGGGGCTACACCTTC. The chain carries TRBV6-6 and TRBJ1-2; D is ambiguous. Germline V lookup: CDR1 MNHNY, CDR2 SVGAGI (reference sequence). The ends were cut back, 3 bases at V and 8 bases at J, with 16 bases in the middle. The CDR3 runs to 14 residues.

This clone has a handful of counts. The DNA for the CDR3 is TGCGCCAGCAACGCGGACAGAACTTCACACGAGCAGTACTTC. Translation gives CASNADRTSHEQYF. The rearrangement links TRBV5-1 to TRBJ2-7; D may be TRBD1 (6 bases). Germline V gene sequence: CDR1 SGHRS, CDR2 YFSETQ. The CDR3 totals 14 residues. With 6 bases removed from V and 5 bases from J, the gap between germline ends came to 18 bases.

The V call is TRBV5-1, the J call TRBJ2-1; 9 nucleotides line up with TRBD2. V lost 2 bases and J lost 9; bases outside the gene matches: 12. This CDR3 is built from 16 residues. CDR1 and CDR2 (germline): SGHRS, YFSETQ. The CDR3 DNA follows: TGCGCCAGCAGCTTATTGGCGGGAGGGCGTCGTGGTGAGCAGTTCTTC. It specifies CASSLLAGGRRGEQFF.

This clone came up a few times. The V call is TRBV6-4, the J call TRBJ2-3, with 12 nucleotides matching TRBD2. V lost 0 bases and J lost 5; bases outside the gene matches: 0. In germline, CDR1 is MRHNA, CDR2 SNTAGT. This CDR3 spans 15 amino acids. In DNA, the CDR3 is TGTGCCAGCAGTGACTCGACTAGCGGGGGAGATACGCAGTATTTT. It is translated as CASSDSTSGGDTQYF.

In nucleotides, the CDR3 is TGTGCCAGCAGCCCGGACAGGGGTTTCACTGAAGCTTTCTTT. Translating it yields CASSPDRGFTEAFF. The chain couples TRBV7-9 to TRBJ1-1; the match to TRBD1 covers 9 bases. The germline gives CDR1 SEHNR, CDR2 FQNEAQ (reference sequence). The CDR3 runs 14 residues. V lost 5 bases to trimming and J lost 4 bases; unmatched junction nucleotides: 5.

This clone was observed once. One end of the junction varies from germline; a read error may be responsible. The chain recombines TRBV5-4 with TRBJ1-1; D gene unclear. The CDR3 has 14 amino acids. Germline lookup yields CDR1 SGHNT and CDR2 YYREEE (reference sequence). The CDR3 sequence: CASNLIGENTEAFF. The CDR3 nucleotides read TGTGCCAGCAACTTGATCGGGGAGAACACTGAAGCTTTCTTT. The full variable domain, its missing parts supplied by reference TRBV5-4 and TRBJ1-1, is ETGVTQSPTHLIKTRGQQVTLRCSSQSGHNTVSWYQQALGQGPQFIFQYYREEENGRGNFPPRFSGLQFPNYSSELNVNALELDDSALYLCASNLIGENTEAFFGQGTRLTVV.

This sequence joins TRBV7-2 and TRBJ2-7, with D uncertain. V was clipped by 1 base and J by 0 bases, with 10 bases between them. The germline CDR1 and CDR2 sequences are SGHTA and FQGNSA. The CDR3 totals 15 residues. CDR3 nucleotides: TGTGCCAGCAGCTTAGATCGGTCCAGCTCCTACGAGCAGTACTTC. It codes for CASSLDRSSSYEQYF.

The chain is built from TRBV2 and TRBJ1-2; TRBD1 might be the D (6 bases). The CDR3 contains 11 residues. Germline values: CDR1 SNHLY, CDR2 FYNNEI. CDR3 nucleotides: TGTGTCCCGGGGGCAGGCTATGGCTACACCTTC. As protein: CVPGAGYGYTF.

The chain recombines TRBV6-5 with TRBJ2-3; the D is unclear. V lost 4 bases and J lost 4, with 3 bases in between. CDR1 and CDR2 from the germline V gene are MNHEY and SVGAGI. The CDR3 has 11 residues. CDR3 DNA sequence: TGTGCCAGCAGTTTGGCAGATACGCAGTATTTT. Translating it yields CASSLADTQYF.

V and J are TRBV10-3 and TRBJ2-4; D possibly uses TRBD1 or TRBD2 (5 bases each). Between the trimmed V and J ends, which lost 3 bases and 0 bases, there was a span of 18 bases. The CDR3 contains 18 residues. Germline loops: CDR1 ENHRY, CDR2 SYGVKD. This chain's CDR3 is CAISDPTGTPLAKNIQYF. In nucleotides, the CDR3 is TGTGCCATCAGTGACCCGACCGGGACCCCACTAGCCAAAAACATTCAGTACTTC.

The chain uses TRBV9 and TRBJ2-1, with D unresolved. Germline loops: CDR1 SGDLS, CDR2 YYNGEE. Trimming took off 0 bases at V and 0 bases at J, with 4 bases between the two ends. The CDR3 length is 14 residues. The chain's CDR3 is CASSVDLSYNEQFF. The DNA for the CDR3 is TGTGCCAGCAGCGTAGACCTCTCCTACAATGAGCAGTTCTTC.

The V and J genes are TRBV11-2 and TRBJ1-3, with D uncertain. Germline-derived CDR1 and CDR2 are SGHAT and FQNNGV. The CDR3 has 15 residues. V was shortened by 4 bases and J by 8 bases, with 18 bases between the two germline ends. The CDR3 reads CASSSMLAVGHTIYF. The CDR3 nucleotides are TGTGCCAGCAGCTCTATGTTGGCAGTCGGTCACACCATATATTTT.

CDR3 DNA: TGTGCCAGCAGCGCGGGCCCGGAGGGTGAAAAACTGTTTTTT. This sequence encodes CASSAGPEGEKLFF. V is TRBV9 and J is TRBJ1-4, with D unresolved. This CDR3 contains 14 residues. Deletions cut 3 bases from V and 7 bases from J, with 13 bases between. The germline V gene encodes CDR1 SGDLS and CDR2 YYNGEE. Supplemented by reference TRBV9 and TRBJ1-4, the full variable domain reads DSGVTQTPKHLITATGQRVTLRCSPRSGDLSVYWYQQSLDQGLQFLIQYYNGEERAKGNILERFSAQQFPDLHSELNLSSLELGDSALYFCASSAGPEGEKLFFGSGTQLSVL.

The CDR3 is CASSLLAGASYEQYF. The CDR3 DNA reads TGCGCCAGCAGCCTATTAGCGGGAGCCTCCTACGAGCAGTACTTC. The rearrangement joins TRBV5-1 to TRBJ2-7, with TRBD2 identical over 9 bases. The germline V gene has CDR1 SGHRS and CDR2 YFSETQ. This CDR3 comprises 15 residues. V shed 4 bases and J 0 bases; nucleotides not matched to a gene: 5.

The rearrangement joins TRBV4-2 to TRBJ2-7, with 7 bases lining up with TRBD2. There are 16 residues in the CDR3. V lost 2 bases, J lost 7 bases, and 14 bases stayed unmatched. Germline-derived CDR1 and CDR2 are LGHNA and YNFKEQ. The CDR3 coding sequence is TGTGCCAGCAGCCAACCGCTAGCGGACTCCCCTGGGGAGCAGTACTTC. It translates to CASSQPLADSPGEQYF.

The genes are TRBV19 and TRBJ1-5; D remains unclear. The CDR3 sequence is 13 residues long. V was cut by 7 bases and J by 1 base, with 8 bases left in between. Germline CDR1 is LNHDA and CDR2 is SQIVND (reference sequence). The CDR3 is CASTGLSNQPQHF. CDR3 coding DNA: TGTGCCAGTACAGGCCTGAGCAATCAGCCCCAGCATTTT.